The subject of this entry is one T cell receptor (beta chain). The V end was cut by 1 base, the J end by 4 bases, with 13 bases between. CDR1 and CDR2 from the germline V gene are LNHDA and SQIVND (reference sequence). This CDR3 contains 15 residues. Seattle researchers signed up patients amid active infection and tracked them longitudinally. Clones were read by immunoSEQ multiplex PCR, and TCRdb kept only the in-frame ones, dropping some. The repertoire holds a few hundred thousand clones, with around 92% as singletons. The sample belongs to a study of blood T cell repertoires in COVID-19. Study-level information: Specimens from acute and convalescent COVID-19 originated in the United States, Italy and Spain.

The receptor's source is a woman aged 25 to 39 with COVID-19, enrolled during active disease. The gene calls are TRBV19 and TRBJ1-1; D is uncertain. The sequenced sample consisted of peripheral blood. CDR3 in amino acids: CASSIGGPEGTEAFF. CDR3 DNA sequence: TGTGCCAGTAGTATAGGAGGGCCAGAGGGCACTGAAGCTTTCTTT.